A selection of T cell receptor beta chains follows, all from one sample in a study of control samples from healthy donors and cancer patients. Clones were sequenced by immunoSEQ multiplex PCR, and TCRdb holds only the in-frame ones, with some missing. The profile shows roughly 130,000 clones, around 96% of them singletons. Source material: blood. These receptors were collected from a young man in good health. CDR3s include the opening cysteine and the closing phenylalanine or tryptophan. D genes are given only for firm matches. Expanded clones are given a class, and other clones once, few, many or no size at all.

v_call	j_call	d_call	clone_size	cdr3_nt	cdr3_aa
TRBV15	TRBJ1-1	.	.	TGTGCCACCAGCAGGGGCCTTGTCGAGGTGGACACTGAAGCTTTCTTT	CATSRGLVEVDTEAFF
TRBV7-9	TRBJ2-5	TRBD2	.	TGTGCCAGCAGCCCAGTCGGGGACTACCAGACCCAGTACTTC	CASSPVGDYQTQYF
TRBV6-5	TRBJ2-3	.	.	TGTGCCAGCAGTTACGGGCAGTCTAGCACAGATACGCAGTATTTT	CASSYGQSSTDTQYF
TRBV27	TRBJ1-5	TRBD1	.	TGTGCCAGCAGCCCCTTGGGACAGGGCAATCAGCCCCAGCATTTT	CASSPLGQGNQPQHF
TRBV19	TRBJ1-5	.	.	TGTGCCAGTAGTTGGGAGGGGAAGGAACCCCAGCATTTT	CASSWEGKEPQHF
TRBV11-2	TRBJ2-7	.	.	TGTGCCAGCAGCTCCCGGTCTGCGGATTCCTACGAGCAGTACTTC	CASSSRSADSYEQYF
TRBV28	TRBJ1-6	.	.	TGTGCCAGCAGTCCGTCACAGTGGGCCTATAATTCACCCCTTCACTTT	CASSPSQWAYNSPLHF
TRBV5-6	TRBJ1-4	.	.	TGTGCCAGCAGCTTGGGATCGGCCCGGGGTGAAAAACTGTTTTTT	CASSLGSARGEKLFF
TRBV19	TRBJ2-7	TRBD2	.	TGTGCCAGTAGTATCGGGACTACACAGCGCTACGAGCAGTACTTC	CASSIGTTQRYEQYF
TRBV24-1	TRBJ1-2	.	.	TGTGCCACCAGTGACCCTCTGTTCTATGGCTACACCTTC	CATSDPLFYGYTF
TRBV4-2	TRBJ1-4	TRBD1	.	TGTGCCAGCAGCTCCTGGACAGGGGTAGGAGAAAAACTGTTTTTT	CASSSWTGVGEKLFF
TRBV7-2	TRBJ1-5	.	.	TGTGCCAGCAGCTTAGGCCAGGCCAATCAGCCCCAGCATTTT	CASSLGQANQPQHF
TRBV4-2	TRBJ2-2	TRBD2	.	TGTGCCAGCAGCCAAGAAGCTCGCGGGGGACCCGCCGGGGAGCTGTTTTTT	CASSQEARGGPAGELFF
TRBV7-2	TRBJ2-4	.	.	TGTGCCAGCAGCTTAGAGGTTGGGGTCCAAAACATTCAGTACTTC	CASSLEVGVQNIQYF
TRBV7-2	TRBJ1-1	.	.	TGTGCCAGCAGCCCTACCTCTTTTGGTGTGGGGAACACTGAAGCTTTCTTT	CASSPTSFGVGNTEAFF
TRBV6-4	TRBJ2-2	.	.	TGTGCCAGTAGCAGGGGGGCCGCGAACACCGGGGAGCTGTTTTTT	CASSRGAANTGELFF
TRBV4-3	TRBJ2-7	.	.	TGCGCCAGCAGCTTAATAGTAGGGGGTCACGAGCAGTACTTC	CASSLIVGGHEQYF
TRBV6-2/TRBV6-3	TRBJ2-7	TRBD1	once	TGTGCCAGCAGTTCCGGGACAGGGATCAACGAGCAGTACTTC	CASSSGTGINEQYF
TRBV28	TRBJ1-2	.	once	TGTGCCAGCAGTTCGACTCGGGCAGGGGCAACCCATTCTAACTATGGCTACACCTTC	CASSSTRAGATHSNYGYTF
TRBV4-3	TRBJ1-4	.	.	TGCGCCAGCAGCCAAGATTGGAGCCCCTTTAATGAAAAACTGTTTTTT	CASSQDWSPFNEKLFF
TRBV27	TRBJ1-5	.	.	TGTGCCAGCAGTCTCTTTATAGGCAATCAGCCCCAGCATTTT	CASSLFIGNQPQHF
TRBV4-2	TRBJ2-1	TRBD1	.	TGTGCCAGTACAGGGGGCTCCTACAATGAGCAGTTCTTC	CASTGGSYNEQFF
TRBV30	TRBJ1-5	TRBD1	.	TGTGCCTGGAGTGCAGGACAGGGGAGTCAGCCCCAGCATTTT	CAWSAGQGSQPQHF
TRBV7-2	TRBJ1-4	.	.	TGTGCCAGCAGCAGAGGACGACAGGCCTATGAAAAACTGTTTTTT	CASSRGRQAYEKLFF
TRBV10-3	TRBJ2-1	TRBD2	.	TGTGCCATCAGTGGAAGCGGGGGGGCCTACAATGAGCAGTTCTTC	CAISGSGGAYNEQFF
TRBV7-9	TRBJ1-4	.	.	TGTGCCAGCAGCTGGCAGGGAAGGGAAAAACTGTTTTTT	CASSWQGREKLFF
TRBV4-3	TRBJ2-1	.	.	TGCGCCAGCAGCCAAGATCGGCGCCTTGAGCAGTTCTTC	CASSQDRRLEQFF
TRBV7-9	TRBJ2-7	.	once	TGTGCCAGCAACCTAATAGGGGTTGGGGAGCAGTACTTC	CASNLIGVGEQYF
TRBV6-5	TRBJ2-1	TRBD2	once	TGTGCCAGCAGCGGACTAGCGGGGAATGAGCAGTTCTTC	CASSGLAGNEQFF
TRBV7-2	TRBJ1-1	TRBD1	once	TGTGCCAGCAGCTTAGCGCCAGGGGGCGGTACTGAAGCTTTCTTT	CASSLAPGGGTEAFF
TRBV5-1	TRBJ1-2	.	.	TGCGCCAGCACCGCACCGGGCCTAAAAGCGGCTAACTATGGCTACACCTTC	CASTAPGLKAANYGYTF
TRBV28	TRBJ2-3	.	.	TGTGCCAGCAGCGAGATCAGGGGGGCCTCAGATACGCAGTATTTT	CASSEIRGASDTQYF
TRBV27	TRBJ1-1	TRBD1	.	TGTGCCAGCAGTACCGGGACAGGAGTTGAAGCTTTCTTT	CASSTGTGVEAFF
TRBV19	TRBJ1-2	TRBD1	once	TGTGCCAGTATCGAGACGCCGGGACAGGGGGCCTATGGCTACACCTTC	CASIETPGQGAYGYTF
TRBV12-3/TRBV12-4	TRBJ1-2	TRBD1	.	TGTGCCAGCAGCTGGGGACAGGCAGACTACACCTTC	CASSWGQADYTF
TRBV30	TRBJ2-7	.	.	TGTGCCTGGAGCCCGGGGTTGTTGTACGAGCAGTACTTC	CAWSPGLLYEQYF
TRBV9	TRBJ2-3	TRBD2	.	TGTGCCAGCAGCCAGACCGGGGGGGGCACAGATACGCAGTATTTT	CASSQTGGGTDTQYF
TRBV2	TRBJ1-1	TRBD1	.	TGTGCCGCAGGGGGGTTGAACACTGAAGCTTTCTTT	CAAGGLNTEAFF
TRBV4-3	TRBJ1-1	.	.	TGCGCCAGCAGCCAAGGGTACCCCGACCCCCAGGACACTGAAGCTTTCTTT	CASSQGYPDPQDTEAFF
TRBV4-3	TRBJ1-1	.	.	TGCGCCAGCAGCCAAGCACGGAACACTGAAGCTTTCTTT	CASSQARNTEAFF
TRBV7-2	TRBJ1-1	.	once	TGTGCCAGCAGCATCCTGAACGGGGCTGAAGCTTTCTTT	CASSILNGAEAFF
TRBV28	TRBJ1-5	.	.	TGTGCCAGCAGTTTTGTGCAGGTTAGCAATCAGCCCCAGCATTTT	CASSFVQVSNQPQHF
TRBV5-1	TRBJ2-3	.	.	TGCGCCAGCAGCTCACAGCCGAGCACAGATACGCAGTATTTT	CASSSQPSTDTQYF
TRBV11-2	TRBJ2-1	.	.	TGTGCCAGCAGCTTAGGGGGTTCCTACAATGAGCAGTTCTTC	CASSLGGSYNEQFF
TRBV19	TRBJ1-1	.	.	TGTGCCAGTAGTATAGGTTCCGGGGCCGGCACTGAAGCTTTCTTT	CASSIGSGAGTEAFF
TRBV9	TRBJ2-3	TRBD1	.	TGTGCCAGCAGCGCAGCAGGACAGGGCACAGATACGCAGTATTTT	CASSAAGQGTDTQYF
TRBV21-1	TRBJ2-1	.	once	TGTGCCAGCAGAAAAGGACGGGACAGTTACAATGAGCAGTTCTTC	CASRKGRDSYNEQFF
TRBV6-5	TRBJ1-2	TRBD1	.	TGTGCCAGCAGTTACAGGCAGGGGGTCTATGGCTACACCTTC	CASSYRQGVYGYTF
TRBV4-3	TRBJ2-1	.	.	TGCGCCAGCAGCCCCCGGAGTAGCGGCAATGAGCAGTTCTTC	CASSPRSSGNEQFF
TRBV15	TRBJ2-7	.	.	TGTGCCACCAGCAGAGGAAGGGGACTCAGGCAGGGTGACACCTACGAGCAGTACTTC	CATSRGRGLRQGDTYEQYF
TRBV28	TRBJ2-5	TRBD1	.	TGTGCCACCGGGACAGGGGGCTCGACAGAGACCCAGTACTTC	CATGTGGSTETQYF
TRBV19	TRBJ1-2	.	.	TGTGCCAGTAGTATAGTGCAGGGAAACTATGGCTACACCTTC	CASSIVQGNYGYTF
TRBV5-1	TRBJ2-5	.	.	TGCGCCAGCAGCTTGGCGGCTGGGCGGGAGACCCAGTACTTC	CASSLAAGRETQYF
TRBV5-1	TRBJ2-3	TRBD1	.	TGCGCCAGCAGCTTCCGGGACAGGGGGCTAGGGGATACGCAGTATTTT	CASSFRDRGLGDTQYF